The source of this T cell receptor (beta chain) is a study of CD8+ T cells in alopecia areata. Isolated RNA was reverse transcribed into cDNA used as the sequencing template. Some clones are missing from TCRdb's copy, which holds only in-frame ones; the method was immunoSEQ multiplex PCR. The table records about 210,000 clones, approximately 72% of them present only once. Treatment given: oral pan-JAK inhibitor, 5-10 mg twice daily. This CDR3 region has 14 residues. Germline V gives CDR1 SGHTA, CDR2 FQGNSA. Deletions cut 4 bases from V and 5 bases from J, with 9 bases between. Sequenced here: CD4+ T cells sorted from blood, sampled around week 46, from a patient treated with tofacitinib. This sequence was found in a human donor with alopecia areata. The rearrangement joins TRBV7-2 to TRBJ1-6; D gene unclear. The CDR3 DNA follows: TGTGCCAGCAGCTCAGACACCGATAATTCACCCCTCCACTTT. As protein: CASSSDTDNSPLHF.